Listed here is a single TCR beta chain. These data come from a study of blood T cell repertoires in COVID-19. Clones were sequenced by immunoSEQ multiplex PCR, and TCRdb holds only the in-frame ones, with some missing. Of approximately 150,000 clones in the sample, over 75% are singletons; the top ten hold about 1.4%. The sample was peripheral blood. The TCR was taken from a human donor in a cohort sampled during active COVID-19.

As DNA, the CDR3 is TGTGCCAGCAGTTATTCCCTCTTCGCGGGTTTGGGCACTGAAGCTTTCTTT. Encoded protein: CASSYSLFAGLGTEAFF. This chain uses TRBV6-2 or TRBV6-3 with TRBJ1-1; D not certain. Germline lookup yields CDR1 MNHEY and CDR2 SVGEGT. This CDR3 region has 17 residues. Trimming cost V 3 bases and J 4 bases, with 21 bases left between them.